The next 19 T cell receptor beta chains were all read from a single sample in a study of blood T cell repertoires in COVID-19. Using immunoSEQ multiplex PCR, the repertoire was profiled, and TCRdb retains in-frame clones only, with some absent. This sample has 350,000 to 400,000 clones, with roughly 92% found just once. The sample comprised PBMCs or T cells enriched from blood (not recorded which). All receptors come from a woman aged 40 to 50 who had been exposed to COVID-19.

The V call is TRBV6-5, the J call TRBJ1-2; 7 nucleotides agree with TRBD1. The CDR3 length is 15 residues. Germline trimming cut 5 bases from V and 3 bases from J; bases unmatched to any gene: 9. From germline, CDR1 is MNHEY and CDR2 SVGAGI. CDR3 sequence (DNA): TGTGCCAGCAGTCCCTCGGACAGGCTTTACTATGGCTACACCTTC. As protein: CASSPSDRLYYGYTF.

The V gene is TRBV5-6, the J gene TRBJ2-7; TRBD2 aligns across 8 bases. The germline V gene encodes CDR1 SGHDT and CDR2 YYEEEE. The V segment lost 4 bases and the J segment 5 bases; nucleotides outside the gene matches: 8. CDR3 size: 14 residues. CDR3 protein: CASSQVLAADEQYF. The CDR3 DNA is TGTGCCAGCAGCCAGGTACTAGCGGCGGACGAGCAGTACTTC.

V is TRBV28 and J is TRBJ2-1, with 7 positions matching TRBD2. Germline loops: CDR1 MDHEN, CDR2 SYDVKM. The CDR3 loop spans 15 amino acids. The junction had 8 bases not matched to a gene; V was cut back by 2 bases and J by 7 bases. CDR3 protein: CASSLGGSNGNEQFF. The CDR3 DNA follows: TGTGCCAGCAGTTTAGGCGGGAGTAATGGAAATGAGCAGTTCTTC.

This sequence joins TRBV5-6 and TRBJ2-3, with 10 bases lining up with TRBD2. The trim removed 6 bases at V and 5 bases at J, leaving 12 bases unmatched. Germline V lookup: CDR1 SGHDT, CDR2 YYEEEE. The CDR3 is 16 residues long. The CDR3 DNA sequence: TGTGCCAGCAACAGGCGGCTAGCGGGAGACAGAGATACGCAGTATTTT. Encoded protein: CASNRRLAGDRDTQYF.

The chain employs TRBV18 and TRBJ2-3, with TRBD2 identical over 12 bases. Germline loops: CDR1 KGHSH, CDR2 LQKENI. With V trimmed by 5 bases and J by 0 bases, 6 bases remained unmatched. The CDR3 is 17 amino acids. The CDR3 spells CASSKTSGGVSTDTQYF. The CDR3 DNA reads TGTGCCAGCTCAAAGACTAGCGGGGGAGTAAGCACAGATACGCAGTATTTT.

V is TRBV5-6 and J is TRBJ2-7, with D possibly matching TRBD1 (6 bases). Germline-derived CDR1 and CDR2 are SGHDT and YYEEEE. This CDR3 region has 15 residues. V was clipped by 4 bases and J by 4 bases, with 18 bases between them. CDR3 nucleotides: TGTGCCAGCAGCGCGCGGACAGATTGGATATACGAGCAGTACTTC. Translating it yields CASSARTDWIYEQYF.

This clone is a singleton in its sample. V and J are TRBV7-9 and TRBJ1-1; D is perhaps TRBD1 (5 bases). Trimming pared 1 base from V and 4 bases from J, leaving 7 bases between. The germline CDR1 and CDR2 sequences are SEHNR and FQNEAQ (reference sequence). This CDR3 region has 13 residues. This CDR3 is CASSLGQLTEAFF. Here the CDR3 DNA reads TGTGCCAGCAGCTTAGGACAGCTCACTGAAGCTTTCTTT.

This clone was picked up a small number of times. V is TRBV12-3 or TRBV12-4 and J is TRBJ2-1, with D possibly being TRBD2 (5 bases). CDR3 length: 13 residues. Trimming shortened V by 2 bases and J by 9 bases, and 11 bases separated the two germline ends. Here the CDR3 DNA reads TGTGCCAGCAGTTTAACCGGGGTGGCTGAGCAGTTCTTC. Translating it yields CASSLTGVAEQFF.

The rearrangement uses TRBV9 and TRBJ2-7, with 10 bases lining up with TRBD1. In germline, CDR1 is SGDLS, CDR2 YYNGEE. Trimming removed 4 bases from V and 5 bases from J; junction bases left unmatched: 9. The CDR3 runs to 15 residues. CDR3 region: CASSPEGQGSHEQYF. The CDR3 DNA sequence: TGTGCCAGCAGCCCAGAGGGACAGGGGAGCCACGAGCAGTACTTC.

The J gene is TRBJ2-5, the V gene TRBV5-4, with TRBD2 matching over 13 bases. CDR3 length equals 17 residues. Germline CDR1 SGHNT, CDR2 YYREEE (reference sequence). The junction had 11 bases not matched to a gene; V was cut back by 4 bases and J by 5 bases. The CDR3 sequence is CASSLAGLAGMGETQYF. The CDR3 nucleotides read TGTGCCAGCAGCCTTGCGGGACTAGCGGGGATGGGGGAGACCCAGTACTTC.

The chain has TRBV14 and TRBJ2-1; D is undetermined. Deletions cut 1 base from V and 0 bases from J, with 10 bases between. CDR3 size: 16 residues. Germline CDR1 reads SGHDN; CDR2 reads FVKESK. The CDR3 reads CASSQAKFSSYNEQFF. The DNA for the CDR3 is TGTGCCAGCAGCCAAGCGAAGTTTAGCTCCTACAATGAGCAGTTCTTC.

V usage is TRBV14 and J usage is TRBJ2-7; TRBD1 matches at 7 bases. CDR1 is SGHDN, CDR2 FVKESK, per germline. The V gene end was trimmed by 3 bases and the J gene end by 5 bases; junction bases not matched to a gene: 10. The CDR3 is made up of 15 amino acids. This CDR3 reads CASSHPPTGINEQYF. The CDR3, as DNA: TGTGCCAGCAGCCACCCCCCGACAGGGATAAACGAGCAGTACTTC.

CDR3 DNA: TGTGCCAGCAGCTTGGGGGGACTGGATCGCGGTGGGGAGCAGTACTTC. It yields the protein CASSLGGLDRGGEQYF. The chain employs TRBV7-6 and TRBJ2-7; TRBD2 might be the D (6 bases). V dropped 3 bases and J dropped 7 bases, with 22 bases sitting between them. This CDR3 spans 16 amino acids. Germline V lookup: CDR1 SGHVS, CDR2 FNYEAQ. The variable domain in full, with the rest retrieved from reference TRBV7-6 and TRBJ2-7, is GAGVSQSPRYKVTKRGQDVALRCDPISGHVSLYWYRQALGQGPEFLTYFNYEAQQDKSGLPNDRFSAERPEGSISTLTIQRTEQRDSAMYRCASSLGGLDRGGEQYFGPGTRLTVT.

This clone has a single count. The chain links TRBV3-1 (or the pseudogene TRBV3-2) to TRBJ2-7, with 12 bases matching TRBD2. Germline CDR1 LGHDT, CDR2 YNNKEL (reference sequence). The CDR3 is made up of 16 amino acids. Losses at the gene ends were 3 bases for V and 2 bases for J; bases not matched to a gene: 5. For the CDR3, the DNA is TGTGCCAGCAGCCAGGTGCGACTAGCGGGAGCCTACGAGCAGTACTTC. Its translation: CASSQVRLAGAYEQYF.

A single count supports this clone. The rearrangement uses TRBV5-1 and TRBJ2-5; 9 bases line up with TRBD2. The CDR3 covers 15 residues. V trimming: 3 bases; J trimming: 0 bases; junction bases outside the gene matches: 3. Germline V lookup: CDR1 SGHRS, CDR2 YFSETQ. CDR3 residues: CASSWASGDQETQYF. The DNA for the CDR3 is TGCGCCAGCAGCTGGGCTAGCGGGGACCAAGAGACCCAGTACTTC.

The chain has TRBV3-1 (or the pseudogene TRBV3-2) and TRBJ1-1; 11 nucleotides match TRBD1. Trimming at V came to 3 bases and at J to 6 bases, leaving 3 bases not matched to a gene. In germline, CDR1 is LGHDT, CDR2 YNNKEL (reference sequence). The CDR3 sequence is 14 residues long. This chain's CDR3 is CASSQWDRGSEAFF. CDR3 sequence (DNA): TGTGCCAGCAGCCAGTGGGACAGGGGGTCTGAAGCTTTCTTT.

V is TRBV7-8 and J is TRBJ1-3; D call uncertain. CDR3 size: 18 residues. Germline V gene lookup returns CDR1 SGHVS and CDR2 FQNEAQ. V was pared by 5 bases and J by 0 bases, with 20 bases between. CDR3 coding DNA: TGTGCCAGCAGCCTTTCTAGAGGGCGAGAGAGCTCTGGAAACACCATATATTTT. It specifies CASSLSRGRESSGNTIYF.

This clone was counted a few times. The rearrangement uses TRBV29-1 and TRBJ2-3; 7 nucleotides match TRBD2. The germline V gene has CDR1 SQVTM and CDR2 ANQGSEA. The J segment lost 6 bases and the V segment lost 2 bases, leaving 2 bases of the junction unmatched. The CDR3 is 12 amino acids. The CDR3 spells CSVELLADTQYF. The CDR3 DNA follows: TGCAGCGTTGAATTACTAGCGGATACGCAGTATTTT.

J is TRBJ1-1 and V is TRBV7-9, with D possibly TRBD1 on 6 matching bases. The CDR3 contains 17 residues. Germline CDR1 is SEHNR and CDR2 is FQNEAQ (reference sequence). The V end was cut by 4 bases, the J end by 2 bases, with 20 bases between. This CDR3 reads CASSSYLDRTRNTEAFF. DNA for the CDR3: TGTGCCAGCAGCTCTTACCTGGACAGAACCAGAAACACTGAAGCTTTCTTT.